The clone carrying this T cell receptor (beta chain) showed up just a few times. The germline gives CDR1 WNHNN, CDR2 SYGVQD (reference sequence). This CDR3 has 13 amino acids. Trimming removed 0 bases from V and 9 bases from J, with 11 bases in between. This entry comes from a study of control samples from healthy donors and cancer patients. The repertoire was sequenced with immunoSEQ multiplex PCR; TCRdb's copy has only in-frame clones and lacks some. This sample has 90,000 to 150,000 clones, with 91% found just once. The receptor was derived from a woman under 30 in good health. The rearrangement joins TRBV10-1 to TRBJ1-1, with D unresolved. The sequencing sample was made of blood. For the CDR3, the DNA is TGCGCCAGCAGTGAGTCGGGCAGCTCGAAAGCTTTCTTT. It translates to CASSESGSSKAFF.